This record looks at one T cell receptor beta chain sequence and its context. This sample is drawn from a study of control samples from healthy donors and cancer patients. TCRdb keeps only in-frame clones here, not all; method: immunoSEQ multiplex PCR. The sample holds fewer than 500,000 clones, around nine tenths seen once. CDR3 length: 15 residues. The germline gives CDR1 MDHEN, CDR2 SYDVKM. Trimming cost V 3 bases and J 1 base, with 12 bases left between them. The sequence was collected from a man aged 40-55 years with head and neck cancer. This chain links TRBV28 with TRBJ1-1; D not resolved. Specimen: PBMCs. The CDR3 reads CASSFGGRGNTEAFF. Here the CDR3 DNA reads TGTGCCAGCAGTTTTGGTGGACGGGGGAACACTGAAGCTTTCTTT.